These 18 T cell receptor beta chains originate from one sample sequenced in a study of blood T cell repertoires in COVID-19. The table came from immunoSEQ multiplex PCR; TCRdb's copy has only in-frame clones and leaves some out. The sample comprises hundreds of thousands of clones, about 87% of which are singletons, and around 0.3% rests with the top ten. Sequencing was performed on peripheral blood. The receptors originated from a woman aged 18-29 years with acute or convalescent COVID-19.

The rearrangement uses TRBV7-8 and TRBJ2-1, with D perhaps matching TRBD1 (6 bases). V lost 3 bases and J 2 bases, leaving 14 bases between the germline ends. This CDR3 is built from 16 residues. Germline values: CDR1 SGHVS, CDR2 FQNEAQ. CDR3 in DNA: TGTGCCAGCAGCTTGCTCAACAGGGTCGCCTACAATGAGCAGTTCTTC. Protein product: CASSLLNRVAYNEQFF.

V is TRBV29-1 and J is TRBJ1-1, with a possible D match to TRBD1 (6 bases). CDR3 length: 12 residues. Germline CDR1 and CDR2: SQVTM and ANQGSEA. V was clipped by 8 bases and J by 0 bases, with 10 bases between them. The CDR3 DNA follows: TGCAGCCCAGGGACATTGAACACTGAAGCTTTCTTT. Translated, it gives CSPGTLNTEAFF. The full variable domain, its missing parts supplied by reference TRBV29-1 and TRBJ1-1, is SAVISQKPSRDICQRGTSLTIQCQVDSQVTMMFWYRQQPGQSLTLIATANQGSEATYESGFVIDKFPISRPNLTFSTLTVSNMSPEDSSIYLCSPGTLNTEAFFGQGTRLTVV.

CDR3 sequence reads: CASSPILAGGGTDTQYF. CDR3 bases: TGTGCCAGCAGTCCCATTCTAGCGGGCGGGGGCACAGATACGCAGTATTTT. The chain recombines TRBV7-2 with TRBJ2-3, with TRBD2 matching 8 bases. CDR3 length equals 17 residues. V trimming: 6 bases; J trimming: 1 base; junction bases outside the gene matches: 12. In germline, CDR1 is SGHTA, CDR2 FQGNSA.

The V call is TRBV5-6, the J call TRBJ1-1, with D tentatively TRBD1 (5 bases). This CDR3 contains 13 residues. Germline CDR1 and CDR2: SGHDT and YYEEEE. The germline V and J ends were trimmed by 5 bases and 1 base, with 9 bases remaining between them. CDR3 in amino acids: CASSGAGNTEAFF. In nucleotides, the CDR3 is TGTGCCAGCAGTGGGGCAGGGAACACTGAAGCTTTCTTT.

CDR3 bases: TGTGCCTGGAGTCTCACACAGGGCTACGAGCAGTACTTC. Translating it yields CAWSLTQGYEQYF. The V and J genes are TRBV30 and TRBJ2-7, with D possibly matching TRBD1 (6 bases). The CDR3 consists of 13 residues. In germline, CDR1 is GTSNPN, CDR2 SVGIG (reference sequence). Trimming removed 2 bases from V and 3 bases from J, with 11 bases in between.

The DNA for the CDR3 is TGTGCCAGCAGCTCCGGGGGGGAGCAGTTCTTC. It codes for CASSSGGEQFF. The chain carries TRBV11-2 and TRBJ2-1; TRBD2 agrees at 7 bases. The junction had 1 base not matched to a gene; V was cut back by 4 bases and J by 10 bases. This CDR3 is built from 11 residues. The germline V gene encodes CDR1 SGHAT and CDR2 FQNNGV.

V is TRBV3-1 (or the pseudogene TRBV3-2) and J is TRBJ2-7, with a possible D match to TRBD1 (6 bases). V was shortened by 0 bases and J by 13 bases, with 16 bases between the two germline ends. There are 13 residues in the CDR3. Germline values: CDR1 LGHDT, CDR2 YNNKEL (reference sequence). The CDR3 protein is CASSQEGQGPPYF. The DNA for the CDR3 is TGTGCCAGCAGCCAAGAAGGGCAGGGGCCTCCCTACTTC.

This clone has just a few counts. This chain connects TRBV6-1 to TRBJ1-5; D not certain. CDR3 length: 13 residues. From germline, CDR1 is MNHNS and CDR2 SASEGT. V was clipped by 0 bases and J by 9 bases, with 9 bases between them. This CDR3 is CASSEAESGPQHF. DNA of the CDR3: TGTGCCAGCAGTGAAGCGGAGAGTGGGCCCCAGCATTTT.

The chain is built from TRBV7-2 and TRBJ1-5, with TRBD1 as a possible D gene (6 bases). CDR1 is SGHTA, CDR2 FQGNSA, per germline. The CDR3 is 15 residues long. V was cut by 1 base and J by 1 base, with 8 bases left in between. Written as DNA, the CDR3 is TGTGCCAGCAGCTTAGTCGGGACAAGCAATCAGCCCCAGCATTTT. This codes for CASSLVGTSNQPQHF.

The chain has TRBV10-2 and TRBJ2-2, with TRBD1 identical over 8 bases. CDR3 length: 18 residues. The germline V gene encodes CDR1 WSHSY and CDR2 SAAADI. Trimming at V came to 6 bases and at J to 0 bases, leaving 12 bases not matched to a gene. The DNA of the CDR3 is TGCGCCAGCAGACCAGGGGGCATGTTAGCCTCGAACACCGGGGAGCTGTTTTTT. Protein product: CASRPGGMLASNTGELFF.

This chain joins TRBV6-2 or TRBV6-3 and TRBJ1-3; perhaps TRBD1 as D (6 bases). The CDR3 sequence is 17 residues long. With 4 bases removed from V and 0 bases from J, the gap between germline ends came to 16 bases. Germline assignment: CDR1 MNHEY and CDR2 SVGEGT. In DNA form, the CDR3 reads TGTGCCAGCAGTTCCCCCCCCTACAGGGACTCTGGAAACACCATATATTTT. It specifies CASSSPPYRDSGNTIYF.

The CDR3 protein is CASSGEQGDTEAFF. Here the CDR3 DNA reads TGTGCCAGCAGCGGAGAACAGGGGGACACTGAAGCTTTCTTT. The V and J genes are TRBV13 and TRBJ1-1, with 8 bases identical to TRBD1. Germline V gives CDR1 PRHDT, CDR2 FYEKMQ (reference sequence). CDR3 size: 14 residues. V shed 5 bases, J shed 3 bases, and the junction held 5 bases outside the gene matches.

This clone was detected a few times. CDR3 amino acids: CASSLWGPNEKLFF. For the CDR3, the DNA is TGTGCCAGCAGTTTATGGGGCCCTAATGAAAAACTGTTTTTT. This rearrangement joins TRBV27 to TRBJ1-4; D may be TRBD1 (5 bases). CDR1 MNHEY and CDR2 SMNVEV come from the germline V gene (reference sequence). CDR3 size: 14 residues. Between the trimmed V and J ends, which lost 1 base and 3 bases, there was a span of 6 bases. The whole variable domain, filled in from reference TRBV27 and TRBJ1-4, reads EAQVTQNPRYLITVTGKKLTVTCSQNMNHEYMSWYRQDPGLGLRQIYYSMNVEVTDKGDVPEGYKVSRKEKRNFPLILESPSPNQTSLYFCASSLWGPNEKLFFGSGTQLSVL.

This clone was recorded a few times. V usage is TRBV9 and J usage is TRBJ1-1, with 7 positions matching TRBD1. The CDR3 sequence is 15 residues long. CDR1 is SGDLS and CDR2 is YYNGEE in the germline V gene. V lost 4 bases to trimming and J lost 1 base; unmatched junction nucleotides: 7. In nucleotides, the CDR3 is TGTGCCAGCAGCCCCCGGGACAGAACGAACACTGAAGCTTTCTTT. Translation gives CASSPRDRTNTEAFF.

This sequence joins TRBV4-3 and TRBJ1-1; 7 bases align to TRBD1. The CDR3 has 16 amino acids. Per germline, CDR1 LGHNA and CDR2 YSLEER. V was clipped by 4 bases and J by 1 base; unmatched bases: 9. CDR3 nucleotide sequence: TGCGCCAGCAGCCCATATTGGACAGGTGGGAACACTGAAGCTTTCTTT. This translates into CASSPYWTGGNTEAFF.

The chain recombines TRBV6-5 with TRBJ1-1, with a possible D match to TRBD1 (5 bases). Germline-derived CDR1 and CDR2 are MNHEY and SVGAGI. With 7 bases removed from V and 1 base from J, the gap between germline ends came to 13 bases. There are 14 residues in the CDR3. This CDR3 is CASTIGQGNTEAFF. CDR3 coding DNA: TGTGCCAGCACCATTGGTCAGGGGAACACTGAAGCTTTCTTT.

The genes are TRBV6-5 and TRBJ2-1; D unclear. There are 15 residues in the CDR3. Germline loops: CDR1 MNHEY, CDR2 SVGAGI. The germline V and J ends were trimmed by 6 bases and 2 bases, with 14 bases remaining between them. The CDR3 sequence is CASRPPVSPYNEQFF. CDR3 bases: TGTGCCAGCAGGCCCCCAGTGTCTCCCTACAATGAGCAGTTCTTC.

V gene TRBV19 combines with J gene TRBJ1-2, with D maybe TRBD1 (6 bases). This CDR3 has 15 residues. Germline assignment: CDR1 LNHDA and CDR2 SQIVND (reference sequence). The V and J ends lost 9 bases and 0 bases respectively, with 17 bases between them. CDR3 sequence: CARARGGQPNYGYTF. CDR3 DNA sequence: TGTGCCAGGGCAAGGGGGGGGCAGCCTAACTATGGCTACACCTTC. Supplemented by reference TRBV19 and TRBJ1-2, the full variable domain reads DGGITQSPKYLFRKEGQNVTLSCEQNLNHDAMYWYRQDPGQGLRLIYYSQIVNDFQKGDIAEGYSVSREKKESFPLTVTSAQKNPTAFYLCARARGGQPNYGYTFGSGTRLTVV.